The 11 T cell receptor beta chains below come from one sample, sequenced in a study of technical replicates of blood from a handful of donors. The table came from immunoSEQ multiplex PCR; TCRdb's copy has only in-frame clones and leaves some out. The sample has tens of thousands of clones, over 85% seen once. Sequencing input: PBMCs. All receptors derive from a human donor in good health. Some clones in this sample may be carry-over from other donors' samples.

The J gene is TRBJ2-5, the V gene TRBV7-2, with D maybe TRBD1 (6 bases). Germline V gene data show CDR1 as SGHTA and CDR2 as FQGNSA. Trimming removed 0 bases from V and 4 bases from J, with 15 bases in between. The CDR3 consists of 16 residues. CDR3 bases: TGTGCCAGCAGCTTAGCATCACAGGGAATTTCAGAGACCCAGTACTTC. This sequence encodes CASSLASQGISETQYF.

J is TRBJ1-5 and V is TRBV18; D uncertain. Germline V gene sequence: CDR1 KGHSH, CDR2 LQKENI. V was clipped by 6 bases and J by 9 bases, with 9 bases between them. This CDR3 comprises 11 residues. This CDR3 reads CASSLAGPQHF. Written as DNA, the CDR3 is TGTGCCAGCTCTCTGGCGGGGCCCCAGCATTTT.

Notes on this clone: The sample holds other DNA sequences that translate to the same CDR3. The J gene is TRBJ2-7, the V gene TRBV18; 9 bases match TRBD2. Per germline, CDR1 KGHSH and CDR2 LQKENI. The CDR3 length is 16 residues. J lost 3 bases, V lost 3 bases, and 9 bases had no gene match. The CDR3 sequence is CASSPLPGTSSYEQYF. In DNA form, the CDR3 reads TGTGCCAGCTCACCCCTCCCCGGGACTAGCAGCTACGAGCAGTACTTC.

The chain links TRBV7-2 to TRBJ1-3; D unresolved. The length of the CDR3 is 13 residues. From germline, CDR1 is SGHTA and CDR2 FQGNSA. V was trimmed by 5 bases and J by 4 bases, leaving 9 bases between them. The CDR3 spells CASSDSWGNTIYF. In DNA, the CDR3 is TGTGCCAGCAGCGACTCTTGGGGAAACACCATATATTTT.

V is TRBV5-1 and J is TRBJ2-2, with D possibly TRBD1 on 6 matching bases. Trimming took off 0 bases at V and 5 bases at J, with 11 bases between the two ends. Germline assignment: CDR1 SGHRS and CDR2 YFSETQ. This CDR3 region has 15 residues. CDR3 DNA: TGCGCCAGCAGCTTGGTAGGGGGTGCTACCGGGGAGCTGTTTTTT. Protein product: CASSLVGGATGELFF.

V gene TRBV5-1 combines with J gene TRBJ2-7; 8 nucleotides line up with TRBD2. This CDR3 has 16 residues. Losses at the gene ends were 0 bases for V and 5 bases for J; bases not matched to a gene: 10. Germline V gene sequence: CDR1 SGHRS, CDR2 YFSETQ. The CDR3 here is CASSLVERGPADEQYF. As DNA, the CDR3 is TGCGCCAGCAGCTTGGTTGAGCGGGGGCCTGCGGACGAGCAGTACTTC.

This sequence joins TRBV7-2 and TRBJ2-2; 8 bases align to TRBD2. J gave up 5 bases and V 3 bases, and 11 bases lay outside the gene matches. Germline CDR1 is SGHTA and CDR2 is FQGNSA. The CDR3 contains 17 residues. The CDR3 DNA sequence: TGTGCCAGCAGCTTGGGGGGCGGGACTAGAGGGACCGGGGAGCTGTTTTTT. The encoded protein is CASSLGGGTRGTGELFF.

The J gene is TRBJ2-3, the V gene TRBV21-1; the DNA was not used to check the table's D call, TRBD1. TRBV21-1 is tagged as a pseudogene. The CDR3 extends over 17 amino acids. The CDR3 DNA follows: TGTGCCAGCAGCCAAAACGATGGGACAGCTAGCACAGATACGCAGTATTTT. Translated: CASSQNDGTASTDTQYF.

This chain joins TRBV2 and TRBJ1-4; 12 bases fit TRBD1. V lost 6 bases to trimming and J lost 0 bases; unmatched junction nucleotides: 2. The germline gives CDR1 SNHLY, CDR2 FYNNEI. The CDR3 runs to 16 residues. The CDR3 here is CASRGTGGSTNEKLFF. For the CDR3, the DNA is TGTGCCAGCAGGGGGACAGGGGGCTCAACTAATGAAAAACTGTTTTTT.

The rearrangement links TRBV5-4 to TRBJ2-7; 8 bases agree with TRBD2. The CDR3 covers 14 residues. From germline, CDR1 is SGHNT and CDR2 YYREEE (reference sequence). V dropped 1 base and J dropped 6; count of bases not matched to a gene: 6. This CDR3 reads CASSLRREGREQYF. The CDR3 DNA reads as TGTGCCAGCAGCTTGAGACGGGAGGGCCGCGAGCAGTACTTC.

The chain recombines TRBV7-2 with TRBJ2-7, with 12 bases identical to TRBD2. The length of the CDR3 is 15 residues. Germline CDR1 and CDR2: SGHTA and FQGNSA. V trimming: 4 bases; J trimming: 2 bases; junction bases outside the gene matches: 3. The CDR3 region is CASSWTSGAPYEQYF. The DNA of the CDR3 is TGTGCCAGCAGCTGGACTAGCGGGGCTCCCTACGAGCAGTACTTC.